Sequencing of this TCR beta chain was carried out in a study of cytomegalovirus exposure and HLA in healthy donors. PCR amplification relied on 60 Vbeta primers (plus 13 Jbeta primers). Study processing details: Later, roughly 80 million unique TCR beta chains were counted in an analysis, and some 10 million of them were shared. Sequenced by immunoSEQ multiplex PCR; TCRdb stores in-frame clones only, minus some. That table furnishes V, J and clone size, whereas the DNA furnished D and trimming. The sample lists 120,000 or so clones, roughly 80% seen once, with roughly 9.6% in the top ten. Worth noting for this clone: Its antigen is unidentified.

Notes on the study in general: It was assumed in the presence/absence analyses that sequencing depth was roughly uniform across donors.

The CDR3 consists of 16 residues. Losses at the gene ends were 0 bases for V and 1 base for J; bases not matched to a gene: 2. Germline V gene sequence: CDR1 SGHDN, CDR2 FVKESK. This chain connects TRBV14 to TRBJ2-2; TRBD1 agrees at 7 bases. Sequenced input: PBMCs. This sequence was found in a man aged 25 to 45 in good health and CMV-seropositive. CDR3 loop: CASSQERTGNTGELFF. The CDR3 DNA reads TGTGCCAGCAGCCAAGAGAGGACAGGGAACACCGGGGAGCTGTTTTTT.